The 30 T cell receptor beta chains reported below all come from one sample, sequenced in a study of monozygotic twins with inflammatory bowel disease. TCRdb reprocessed the 5' RACE reads, with one entry per CDR3 protein and no DNA. Seen in this sample are fewer than 350,000 distinct CDR3 sequences; the ten most common clones hold around 2%. Sequenced input: blood. The receptors come from a human donor with ulcerative colitis or Crohn's disease, or a healthy co-twin of an affected twin (not recorded which).

This chain connects TRBV19 to TRBJ2-7; as DNA is missing, the TRBD2 call by TCRdb cannot be tested. The CDR3 contains 15 residues. Germline V CDR1 and CDR2: LNHDA, SQIVND (reference sequence). The CDR3 loop reads CASSIRGGQSYEQYF.

The chain carries TRBV5-1 and TRBJ2-5; TCRdb names TRBD2, which stays unverified in the absence of DNA. This CDR3 comprises 17 residues. CDR1 is SGHRS, CDR2 YFSETQ, per germline. The CDR3 sequence: CASSLTQLAGAQETQYF.

The V and J genes are TRBV20-1 and TRBJ2-5; TCRdb lists TRBD1, though no DNA is available to test this call. CDR3 length: 14 amino acids. Germline CDR1 reads DFQATT; CDR2 reads SNEGSKA (reference sequence). The CDR3 is CSARLTGYDETQYF.

The chain recombines TRBV20-1 with TRBJ1-4; as DNA is missing, the TRBD1 call by TCRdb cannot be tested. From germline, CDR1 is DFQATT and CDR2 SNEGSKA (reference sequence). CDR3 length: 13 residues. CDR3 sequence: CSAPDRDGEKLFF.

The rearrangement links TRBV20-1 to TRBJ2-1. Per the germline V gene, CDR1 is DFQATT and CDR2 is SNEGSKA (reference sequence). The CDR3 is 11 amino acids. The CDR3 here is CSARVVHEQFF.

The chain is built from TRBV3-1 and TRBJ2-2; absent DNA, TCRdb's TRBD2 call cannot be checked. Germline V gene sequence: CDR1 LGHDT, CDR2 YNNKEL (reference sequence). CDR3 length: 17 amino acids. CDR3 loop: CASSQDLRLGLAGELFF.

J is TRBJ2-4 and V is TRBV5-6; TCRdb's D call, TRBD1, is unchecked because there is no DNA. Germline V lookup: CDR1 SGHDT, CDR2 YYEEEE. The CDR3 has 16 amino acids. The CDR3 loop reads CASSFKGAQAKNIQYF.

V usage is TRBV4-3 and J usage is TRBJ2-7. Germline V CDR1 and CDR2: LGHNA, YSLEER. CDR3 length equals 14 residues. Here the CDR3 reads CASSQERLGYEQYF.

The chain is built from TRBV28 and TRBJ1-5; TCRdb names TRBD1, which stays unverified in the absence of DNA. The germline V gene encodes CDR1 MDHEN and CDR2 SYDVKM. The CDR3 consists of 15 residues. The CDR3 reads CASRTGTSMNQPQHF.

The CDR3 region is CASSLYGSGTGELFF. The rearrangement links TRBV12-3 or TRBV12-4 to TRBJ2-2. CDR3 length equals 15 residues.

The CDR3 region is CAWTMDLQGNTEAFF. The chain carries TRBV30 and TRBJ1-1. The length of the CDR3 is 15 residues. The germline V gene has CDR1 GTSNPN and CDR2 SVGIG (reference sequence).

The rearrangement uses TRBV7-7 and TRBJ2-5; the D call from TCRdb, TRBD1, cannot be confirmed without DNA. The CDR3 is 12 amino acids. Germline CDR1 is SSHAT and CDR2 is FNYEAQ (reference sequence). The CDR3 here is CASSFKGETQYF. Drawing the rest from reference TRBV7-7 and TRBJ2-5, the complete variable domain is GAGVSQSPRYKVTKRGQDVTLRCDPISSHATLYWYQQALGQGPEFLTYFNYEAQPDKSGLPSDRFSAERPEGSISTLTIQRTEQRDSAMYRCASSFKGETQYFGPGTRLLVL.

V and J are TRBV5-1 and TRBJ2-7; TCRdb returns TRBD1, unconfirmable since there is no DNA. Germline V gene sequence: CDR1 SGHRS, CDR2 YFSETQ. The CDR3 consists of 14 residues. CDR3 sequence reads: CASSADRVNYEQYF.

This chain links TRBV5-1 with TRBJ2-1. Germline CDR1 is SGHRS and CDR2 is YFSETQ. This CDR3 spans 17 amino acids. Here the CDR3 reads CASSLVLVTYRHNEQFF.

The V gene is TRBV2, the J gene TRBJ1-3. The CDR3 has 15 residues. The germline gives CDR1 SNHLY, CDR2 FYNNEI. Here the CDR3 reads CASTLGVNRGNTIYF.

The chain uses TRBV18 and TRBJ2-2; TCRdb gives TRBD2 as the D gene, but with no DNA this cannot be confirmed. The length of the CDR3 is 16 residues. Per germline, CDR1 KGHSH and CDR2 LQKENI. This CDR3 is CASSYSSGSNTGELFF.

This chain links TRBV20-1 with TRBJ2-7; as DNA is missing, the TRBD2 call by TCRdb cannot be tested. The CDR3 loop spans 17 amino acids. CDR1 is DFQATT, CDR2 SNEGSKA, per germline (reference sequence). The CDR3 region is CSARTRGRAMVLYEQYF.

The chain has TRBV20-1 and TRBJ2-2; TCRdb proposes TRBD2, but this gene call is untestable without DNA. The V gene's germline CDR1 is DFQATT and CDR2 SNEGSKA (reference sequence). CDR3 size: 15 residues. CDR3 protein: CSAPTSGANTGELFF.

The chain employs TRBV20-1 and TRBJ2-5. Germline CDR1 and CDR2: DFQATT and SNEGSKA (reference sequence). CDR3 length: 13 residues. The CDR3 loop reads CSASFNSQETQYF.

This chain uses TRBV20-1 with TRBJ2-1. The CDR3 has 16 amino acids. In germline, CDR1 is DFQATT, CDR2 SNEGSKA (reference sequence). CDR3 loop: CSARDPAGRYYNEQFF.

The chain carries TRBV5-1 and TRBJ2-3; the TCRdb D gene call, TRBD2, has no DNA to confirm it. The germline V gene encodes CDR1 SGHRS and CDR2 YFSETQ. There are 15 residues in the CDR3. This chain's CDR3 is CASSLLAETTDTQYF. Full variable domain (outside the CDR3, taken from reference TRBV5-1 and TRBJ2-3): KAGVTQTPRYLIKTRGQQVTLSCSPISGHRSVSWYQQTPGQGLQFLFEYFSETQRNKGNFPGRFSGRQFSNSRSEMNVSTLELGDSALYLCASSLLAETTDTQYFGPGTRLTVL.

The gene calls are TRBV10-1 and TRBJ2-7; the TCRdb D gene call, TRBD1, has no DNA to confirm it. From germline, CDR1 is WNHNN and CDR2 SYGVQD (reference sequence). The CDR3 sequence is 13 residues long. The CDR3: CASSESRAYEQYF.

The chain is built from TRBV4-3 and TRBJ2-3; TCRdb's assignment of TRBD2 cannot be checked, as there is no DNA. Germline CDR1 LGHNA, CDR2 YSLEER. The CDR3 length is 15 residues. The CDR3 sequence: CASSPTGGFTDTQYF.

The chain couples TRBV7-9 to TRBJ1-1; TCRdb selects TRBD1, and the lack of DNA leaves this call unchecked. Germline V gene data show CDR1 as SEHNR and CDR2 as FQNEAQ (reference sequence). This CDR3 contains 15 residues. The CDR3 region is CASSPSRGGNTEAFF.

The V gene is TRBV5-4, the J gene TRBJ2-3; TCRdb proposes TRBD1, but this gene call is untestable without DNA. The CDR3 is 14 amino acids. Germline V gene data show CDR1 as SGHNT and CDR2 as YYREEE (reference sequence). The CDR3 protein is CASTDRESTDTQYF.

The gene calls are TRBV7-9 and TRBJ1-2. The CDR3 loop spans 12 amino acids. The germline gives CDR1 SEHNR, CDR2 FQNEAQ (reference sequence). CDR3 protein: CASSHGGGGYTF.

V and J are TRBV5-1 and TRBJ2-1. The CDR3 covers 12 residues. Germline CDR1 reads SGHRS; CDR2 reads YFSETQ. This CDR3 is CASSLEGREQFF.

The chain couples TRBV19 to TRBJ1-1; lacking DNA, the TRBD1 call made by TCRdb goes unchecked. This CDR3 comprises 15 residues. Germline V gives CDR1 LNHDA, CDR2 SQIVND (reference sequence). This CDR3 reads CASRRGGGRRTEAFF. Filled out from reference TRBV19 and TRBJ1-1, the complete variable domain reads DGGITQSPKYLFRKEGQNVTLSCEQNLNHDAMYWYRQDPGQGLRLIYYSQIVNDFQKGDIAEGYSVSREKKESFPLTVTSAQKNPTAFYLCASRRGGGRRTEAFFGQGTRLTVV.

The chain uses TRBV27 and TRBJ1-5. The germline gives CDR1 MNHEY, CDR2 SMNVEV (reference sequence). The CDR3 extends over 12 amino acids. The CDR3 region is CASSFLDQPQHF.

V usage is TRBV14 and J usage is TRBJ2-5. Looked up from germline, CDR1 is SGHDN and CDR2 is FVKESK. This CDR3 region has 14 residues. Here the CDR3 reads CASSQDLAGETQYF.